This TCR beta chain was observed in a study of graft-versus-host responses after intestinal transplantation. Study details: Isolated intestinal, liver-intestinal, or multivisceral transplants had been given to the recipients. The recipients all started with anti-thymocyte globulin induction and then took tacrolimus and steroids for about three years.

CDR1 is SSHAT and CDR2 is FNYEAQ in the germline V gene (reference sequence). The CDR3 covers 13 residues. On this clone: Its antigen remains unidentified. The junction shows a germline mismatch at one end, possibly a read error.

TCRdb's copy holds only in-frame clones and misses some; the assay was immunoSEQ multiplex PCR. The table shows about 100,000 clones, with 91% occurring only once. General study findings and limits: Allograft clonal ratios (graft-versus-host to host-versus-graft) were high in patients who had graft-donor T cell macrochimerism. Some GvH clones appeared in ileal mucosa or blood before recipient bone marrow.

The sample here was unstimulated CD4+ T cells sorted from spleen or lymph node cells, taken before transplant. The source is a human donor who was the organ donor for an intestinal transplant. The rearrangement joins TRBV7-7 to TRBJ2-1, with a possible D match to TRBD1 (5 bases). CDR3 residues: CASSLARQNEQFF. The DNA for the CDR3 is TGTGCTAGCAGCTTGGCCAGACAGAATGAGCAGTTCTTC.